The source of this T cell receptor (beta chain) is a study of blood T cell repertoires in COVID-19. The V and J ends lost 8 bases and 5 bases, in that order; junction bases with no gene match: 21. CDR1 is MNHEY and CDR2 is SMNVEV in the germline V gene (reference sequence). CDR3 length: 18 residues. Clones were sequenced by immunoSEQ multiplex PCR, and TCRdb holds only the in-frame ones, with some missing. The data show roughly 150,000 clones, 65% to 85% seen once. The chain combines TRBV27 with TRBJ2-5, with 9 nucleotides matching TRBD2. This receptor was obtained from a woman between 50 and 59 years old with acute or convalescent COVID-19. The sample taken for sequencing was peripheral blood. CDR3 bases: TGTGCCAGCTCGTTATTGACAAGTGCGGGGGGGCCTCGGGAGACCCAGTACTTC. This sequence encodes CASSLLTSAGGPRETQYF.